This T cell receptor beta chain was observed in a study of T cells in Graves' hyperthyroidism and ophthalmopathy. In the study overall: Peripheral blood was drawn at first diagnosis, prior to all treatment.

The table lists this clonotype with many counts. In patients aged 18 to 65, hyperthyroidism was newly diagnosed, with duration under 2 months. Diagnoses were established using clinical symptoms, serum thyroxine and TRAb, thyroid ultrasound and orbital computed tomography. The PBMCs had their origin in approximately 10 ml of fresh peripheral blood. Germline CDR1 and CDR2: MNHEY and SVGAGI. The CDR3 spans 15 residues. Trimming took 4 bases from V and 7 from J; bases not matched to a gene: 8. TCR beta CDR3 sequences were amplified from RNA transcripts. HTBI primers drove first-round RT-PCR of the TCR CDR3. TCRdb independently ran MiXCR on the multiplex PCR reads; one entry per CDR3 protein. The repertoire holds under 130,000 distinct CDR3 sequences, with roughly 50% as singletons.

The source material was blood. The TCR originated in a man aged 35-49 years with Graves' hyperthyroidism. V and J are TRBV6-5 and TRBJ1-5; 9 nucleotides line up with TRBD1. The CDR3 sequence is CASSSSQGAKQPQHF. The CDR3 DNA follows: TGTGCCAGCAGTTCCTCACAGGGGGCAAAACAGCCCCAGCATTTT.